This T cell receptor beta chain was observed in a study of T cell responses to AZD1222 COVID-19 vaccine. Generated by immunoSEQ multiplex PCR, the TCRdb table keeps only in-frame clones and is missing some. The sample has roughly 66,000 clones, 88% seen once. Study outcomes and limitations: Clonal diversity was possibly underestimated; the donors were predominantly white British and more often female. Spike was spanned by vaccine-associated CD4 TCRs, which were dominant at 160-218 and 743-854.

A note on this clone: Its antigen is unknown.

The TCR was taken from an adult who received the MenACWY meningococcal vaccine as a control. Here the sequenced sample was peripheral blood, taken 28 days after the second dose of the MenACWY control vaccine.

The CDR3 loop reads CAWSEGVYDQETQYF. The CDR3 DNA reads as TGTGCCTGGAGTGAGGGTGTTTACGACCAAGAGACCCAGTACTTC. The V and J genes are TRBV30 and TRBJ2-5; D call uncertain. The germline CDR1 and CDR2 sequences are GTSNPN and SVGIG (reference sequence). Trimming shortened V by 1 base and J by 0 bases, and 12 bases separated the two germline ends. This CDR3 is 15 amino acids long.